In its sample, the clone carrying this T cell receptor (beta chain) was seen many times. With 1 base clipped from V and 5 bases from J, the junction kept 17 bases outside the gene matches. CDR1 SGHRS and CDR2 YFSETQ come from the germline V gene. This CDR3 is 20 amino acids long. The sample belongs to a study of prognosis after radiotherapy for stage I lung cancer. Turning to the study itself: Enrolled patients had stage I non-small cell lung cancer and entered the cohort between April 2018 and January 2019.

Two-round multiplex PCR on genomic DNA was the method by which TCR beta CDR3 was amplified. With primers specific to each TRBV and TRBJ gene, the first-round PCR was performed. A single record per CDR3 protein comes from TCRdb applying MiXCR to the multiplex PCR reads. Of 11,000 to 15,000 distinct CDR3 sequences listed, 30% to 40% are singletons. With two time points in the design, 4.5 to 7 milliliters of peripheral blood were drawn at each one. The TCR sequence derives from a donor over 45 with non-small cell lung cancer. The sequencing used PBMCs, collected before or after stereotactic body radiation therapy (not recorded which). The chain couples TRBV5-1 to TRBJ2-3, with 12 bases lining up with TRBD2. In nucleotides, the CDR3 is TGCGCCAGCAGCTTGAGGTTGGCTAGCGGGAGGGCCACGATGGGAGATACGCAGTATTTT. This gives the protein CASSLRLASGRATMGDTQYF. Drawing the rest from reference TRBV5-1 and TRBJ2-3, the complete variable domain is KAGVTQTPRYLIKTRGQQVTLSCSPISGHRSVSWYQQTPGQGLQFLFEYFSETQRNKGNFPGRFSGRQFSNSRSEMNVSTLELGDSALYLCASSLRLASGRATMGDTQYFGPGTRLTVL.